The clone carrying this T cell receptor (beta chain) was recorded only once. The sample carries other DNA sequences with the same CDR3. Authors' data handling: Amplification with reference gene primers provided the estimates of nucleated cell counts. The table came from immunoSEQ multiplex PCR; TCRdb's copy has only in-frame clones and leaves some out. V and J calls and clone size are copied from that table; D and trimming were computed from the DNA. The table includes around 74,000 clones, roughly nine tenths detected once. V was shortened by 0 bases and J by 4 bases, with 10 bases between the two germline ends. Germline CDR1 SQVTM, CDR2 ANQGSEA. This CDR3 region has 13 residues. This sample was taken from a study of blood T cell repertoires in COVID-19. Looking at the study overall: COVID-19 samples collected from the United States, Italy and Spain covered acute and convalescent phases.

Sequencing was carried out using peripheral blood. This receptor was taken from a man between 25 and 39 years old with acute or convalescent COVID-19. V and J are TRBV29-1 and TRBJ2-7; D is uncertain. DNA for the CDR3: TGCAGCGTTGAAGATGGGCTTTCTTACGAGCAGTACTTC. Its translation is CSVEDGLSYEQYF.